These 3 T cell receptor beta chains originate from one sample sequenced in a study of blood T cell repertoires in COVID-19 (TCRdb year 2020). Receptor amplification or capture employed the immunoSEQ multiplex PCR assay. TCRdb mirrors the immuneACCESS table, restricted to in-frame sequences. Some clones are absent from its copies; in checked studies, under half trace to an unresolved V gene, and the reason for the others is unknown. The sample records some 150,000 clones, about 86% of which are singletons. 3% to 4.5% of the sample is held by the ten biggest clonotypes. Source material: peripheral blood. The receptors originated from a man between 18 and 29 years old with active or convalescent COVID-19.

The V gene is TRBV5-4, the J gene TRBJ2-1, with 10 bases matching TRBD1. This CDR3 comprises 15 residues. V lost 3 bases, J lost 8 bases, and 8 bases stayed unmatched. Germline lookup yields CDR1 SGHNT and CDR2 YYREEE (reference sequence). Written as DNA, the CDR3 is TGTGCCAGCAGCTGGGGGACAGGGGTCCCTGATGAGCAGTTCTTC. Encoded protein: CASSWGTGVPDEQFF.

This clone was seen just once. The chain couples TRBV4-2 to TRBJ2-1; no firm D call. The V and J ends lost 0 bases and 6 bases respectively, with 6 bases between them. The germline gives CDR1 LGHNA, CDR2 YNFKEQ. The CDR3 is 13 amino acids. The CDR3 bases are TGTGCCAGCAGCCAAGACCCAGTCAATGAGCAGTTCTTC. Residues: CASSQDPVNEQFF.

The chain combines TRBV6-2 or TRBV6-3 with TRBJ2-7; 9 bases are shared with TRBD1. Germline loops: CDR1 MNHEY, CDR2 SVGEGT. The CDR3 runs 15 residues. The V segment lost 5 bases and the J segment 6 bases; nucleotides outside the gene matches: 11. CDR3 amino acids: CASSPGGTGSVEQYF. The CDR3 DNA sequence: TGTGCCAGCAGTCCCGGGGGGACAGGGTCGGTCGAGCAGTACTTC.